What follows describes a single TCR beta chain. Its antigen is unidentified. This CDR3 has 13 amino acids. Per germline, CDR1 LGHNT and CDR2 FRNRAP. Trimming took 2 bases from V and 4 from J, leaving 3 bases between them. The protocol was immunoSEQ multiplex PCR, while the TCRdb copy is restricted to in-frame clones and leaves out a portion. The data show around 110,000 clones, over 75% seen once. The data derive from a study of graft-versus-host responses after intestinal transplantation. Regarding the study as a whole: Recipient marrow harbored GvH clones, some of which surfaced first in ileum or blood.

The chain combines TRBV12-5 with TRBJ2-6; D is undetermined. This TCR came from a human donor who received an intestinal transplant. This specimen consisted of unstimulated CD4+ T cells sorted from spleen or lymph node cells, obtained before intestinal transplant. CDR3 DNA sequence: TGTGCTAGTGGTTTGTCAGGGGCCAACGTCCTGACTTTC. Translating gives CASGLSGANVLTF.